This section outlines one TCR beta chain sequence together with its context. As processed by the authors: Amplification of reference gene primers provided the estimated nucleated cell counts. Repertoires were generated with immunoSEQ multiplex PCR, while TCRdb's copy carries only in-frame clones and drops some. Clonal size and the V and J genes are those of that table, whereas D and trimming came from the DNA. Seen here are around 180,000 clones, 65% to 90% observed once, and the top ten hold approximately 1.4%. The CDR3 covers 19 residues. V was shortened by 1 base and J by 1 base, with 20 bases between the two germline ends. Germline V gives CDR1 SGHVS, CDR2 FQNEAQ. This sample stems from a study of blood T cell repertoires in COVID-19. For the study at large: The samples span acute and convalescent COVID-19 from the United States, Italy and Spain.

Sequences were obtained from peripheral blood. This chain connects TRBV7-8 to TRBJ1-5, with a tentative D call TRBD1 (5 bases). This TCR derives from a human donor in a cohort sampled during active COVID-19. CDR3 amino acids: CASSLVVGGGSGSNQPQHF. The CDR3 nucleotides are TGTGCCAGCAGCTTAGTAGTGGGCGGGGGGTCCGGGAGCAATCAGCCCCAGCATTTT.